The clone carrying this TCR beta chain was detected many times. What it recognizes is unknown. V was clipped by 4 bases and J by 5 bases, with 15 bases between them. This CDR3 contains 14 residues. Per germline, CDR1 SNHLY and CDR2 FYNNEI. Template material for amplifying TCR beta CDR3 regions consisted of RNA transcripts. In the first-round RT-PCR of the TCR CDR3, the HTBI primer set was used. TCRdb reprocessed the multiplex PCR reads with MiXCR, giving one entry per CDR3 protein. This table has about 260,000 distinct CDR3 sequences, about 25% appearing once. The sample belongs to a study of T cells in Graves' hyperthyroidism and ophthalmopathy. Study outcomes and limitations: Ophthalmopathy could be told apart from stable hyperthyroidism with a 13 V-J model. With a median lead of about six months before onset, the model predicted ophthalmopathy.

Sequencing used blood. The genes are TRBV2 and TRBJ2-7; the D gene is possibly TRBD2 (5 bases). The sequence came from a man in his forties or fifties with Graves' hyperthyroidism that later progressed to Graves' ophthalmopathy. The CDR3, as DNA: TGTGCCAGCAGTGCCCTCGCGGGCTTCGACGAGCAGTACTTC. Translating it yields CASSALAGFDEQYF.